The text below deals with one TCR beta chain. Its target is not known. These data originate in a study of regulatory T cells. Study conclusions and caveats: Hydrophobic residues at CDR3 positions 6 and 7 were enriched in conventional CD4+ T cells of CD3G-deficient patients.

The V end was cut by 3 bases, the J end by 6 bases, with 11 bases between. CDR1 is SGDLS, CDR2 YYNGEE, per germline. The CDR3 sequence is 13 residues long. The primer mix had 52 TRBV and 13 TRBJ primers. The assay was immunoSEQ multiplex PCR, and TCRdb's table has in-frame clones only and misses some. This table holds tens of thousands of clones, about nine tenths found once. This TCR derives from a person aged 18 to 35 with CD3G deficiency. The specimen was conventional CD4+ T cells sorted from blood. The chain carries TRBV9 and TRBJ2-3; D may be TRBD1 (5 bases). The CDR3: CASSASPGDTQYF. In DNA, the CDR3 is TGTGCCAGCAGCGCATCCCCAGGGGATACGCAGTATTTT.